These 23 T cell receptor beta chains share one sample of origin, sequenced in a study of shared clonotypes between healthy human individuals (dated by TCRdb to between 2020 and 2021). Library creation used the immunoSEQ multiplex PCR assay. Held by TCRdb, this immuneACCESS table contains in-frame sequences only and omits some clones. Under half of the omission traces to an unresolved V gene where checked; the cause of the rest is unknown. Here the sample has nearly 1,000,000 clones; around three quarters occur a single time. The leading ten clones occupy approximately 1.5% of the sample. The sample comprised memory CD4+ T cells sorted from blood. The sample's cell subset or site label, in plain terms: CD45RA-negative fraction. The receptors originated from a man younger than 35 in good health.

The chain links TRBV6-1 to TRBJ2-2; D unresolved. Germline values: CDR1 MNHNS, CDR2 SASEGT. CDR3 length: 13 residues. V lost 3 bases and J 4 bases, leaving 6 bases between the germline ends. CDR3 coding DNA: TGTGCCAGCAGTGACTTCAGCACCGGGGAGCTGTTTTTT. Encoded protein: CASSDFSTGELFF.

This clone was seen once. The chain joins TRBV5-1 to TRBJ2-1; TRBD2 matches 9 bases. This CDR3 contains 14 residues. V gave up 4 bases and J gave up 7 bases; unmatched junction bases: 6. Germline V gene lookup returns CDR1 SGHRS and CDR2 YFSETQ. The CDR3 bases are TGCGCCAGCAGCGTTGGCGGGGGGGCTAATGAGCAGTTCTTC. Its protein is CASSVGGGANEQFF.

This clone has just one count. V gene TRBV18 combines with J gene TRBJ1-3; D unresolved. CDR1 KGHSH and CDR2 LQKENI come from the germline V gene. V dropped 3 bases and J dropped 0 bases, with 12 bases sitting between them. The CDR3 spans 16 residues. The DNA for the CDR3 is TGTGCCAGCTCACCCGTCGGGTTAAGCTCTGGAAACACCATATATTTT. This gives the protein CASSPVGLSSGNTIYF.

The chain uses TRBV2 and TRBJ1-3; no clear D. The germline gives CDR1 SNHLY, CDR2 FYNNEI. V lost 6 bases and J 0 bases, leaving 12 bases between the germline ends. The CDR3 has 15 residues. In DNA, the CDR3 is TGTGCCAGCAGGGTAATGAGTCTCTCTGGAAACACCATATATTTT. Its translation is CASRVMSLSGNTIYF.

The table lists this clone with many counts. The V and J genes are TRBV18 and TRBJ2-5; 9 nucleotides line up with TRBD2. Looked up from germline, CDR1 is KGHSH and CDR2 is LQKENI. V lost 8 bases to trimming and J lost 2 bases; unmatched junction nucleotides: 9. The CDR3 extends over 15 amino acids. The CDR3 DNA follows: TGTGCCAGCCGACTTCGACTAGCGGATCAAGAGACCCAGTACTTC. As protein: CASRLRLADQETQYF.

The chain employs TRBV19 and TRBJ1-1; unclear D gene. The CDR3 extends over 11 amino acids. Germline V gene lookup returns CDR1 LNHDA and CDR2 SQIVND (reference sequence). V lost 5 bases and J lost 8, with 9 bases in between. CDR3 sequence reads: CASSQDGEAFF. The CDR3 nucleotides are TGTGCCAGTAGTCAGGACGGCGAAGCTTTCTTT.

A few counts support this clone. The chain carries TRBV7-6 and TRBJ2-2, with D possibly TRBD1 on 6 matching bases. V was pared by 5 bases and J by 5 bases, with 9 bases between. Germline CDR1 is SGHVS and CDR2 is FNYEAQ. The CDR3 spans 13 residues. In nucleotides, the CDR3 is TGTGCCAGCAGCCAAGGACAGACCGGGGAGCTGTTTTTT. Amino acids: CASSQGQTGELFF. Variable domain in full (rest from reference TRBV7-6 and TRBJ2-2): GAGVSQSPRYKVTKRGQDVALRCDPISGHVSLYWYRQALGQGPEFLTYFNYEAQQDKSGLPNDRFSAERPEGSISTLTIQRTEQRDSAMYRCASSQGQTGELFFGEGSRLTVL.

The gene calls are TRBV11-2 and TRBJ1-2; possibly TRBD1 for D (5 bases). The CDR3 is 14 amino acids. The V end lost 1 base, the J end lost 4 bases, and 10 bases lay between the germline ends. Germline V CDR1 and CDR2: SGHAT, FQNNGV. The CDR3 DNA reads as TGTGCCAGCAGCTTAGCGCAGGGCGGCTATGGCTACACCTTC. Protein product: CASSLAQGGYGYTF.

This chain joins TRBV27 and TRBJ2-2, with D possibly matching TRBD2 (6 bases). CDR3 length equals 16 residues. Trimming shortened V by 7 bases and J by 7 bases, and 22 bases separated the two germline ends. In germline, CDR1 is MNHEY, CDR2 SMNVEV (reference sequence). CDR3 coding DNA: TGTGCCAGCACCGACGTCCGGGGCCCGGAGGGCGGGGAGCTGTTTTTT. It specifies CASTDVRGPEGGELFF.

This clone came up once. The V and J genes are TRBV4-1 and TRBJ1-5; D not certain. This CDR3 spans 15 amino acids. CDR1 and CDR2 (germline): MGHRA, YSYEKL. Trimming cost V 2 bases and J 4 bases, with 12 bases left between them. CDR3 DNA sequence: TGCGCCAGCAGCCAAATACAACTACTTAATCAGCCCCAGCATTTT. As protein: CASSQIQLLNQPQHF.

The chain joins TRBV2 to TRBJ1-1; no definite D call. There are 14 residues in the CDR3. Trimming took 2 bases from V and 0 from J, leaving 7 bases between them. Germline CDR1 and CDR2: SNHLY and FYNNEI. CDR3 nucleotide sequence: TGTGCCAGCAGTGAAAGCCAGCTGAACACTGAAGCTTTCTTT. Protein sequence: CASSESQLNTEAFF.

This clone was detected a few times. CDR3 amino acids: CASSEAGDPTDTQYF. The CDR3 DNA reads TGTGCCAGCAGTGAAGCCGGGGACCCCACAGATACGCAGTATTTT. The V and J genes are TRBV2 and TRBJ2-3; D assignment may be TRBD1 or TRBD2 (5 bases each). V was clipped by 0 bases and J by 2 bases, with 9 bases between them. The CDR3 is 15 residues long. Germline V lookup: CDR1 SNHLY, CDR2 FYNNEI.

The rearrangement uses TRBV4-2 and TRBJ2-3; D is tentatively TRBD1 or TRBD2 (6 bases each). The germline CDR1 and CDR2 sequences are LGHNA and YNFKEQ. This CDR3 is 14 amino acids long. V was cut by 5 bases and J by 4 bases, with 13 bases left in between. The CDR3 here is CASSGGLRADTQYF. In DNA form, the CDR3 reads TGTGCCAGCAGCGGGGGGCTAAGGGCAGATACGCAGTATTTT.

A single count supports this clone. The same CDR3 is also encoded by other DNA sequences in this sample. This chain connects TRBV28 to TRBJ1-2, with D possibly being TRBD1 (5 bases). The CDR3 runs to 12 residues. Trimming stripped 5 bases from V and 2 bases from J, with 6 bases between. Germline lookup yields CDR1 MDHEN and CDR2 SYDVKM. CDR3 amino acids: CASSRGNYGYTF. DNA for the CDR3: TGTGCCAGCAGTAGGGGAAACTATGGCTACACCTTC.

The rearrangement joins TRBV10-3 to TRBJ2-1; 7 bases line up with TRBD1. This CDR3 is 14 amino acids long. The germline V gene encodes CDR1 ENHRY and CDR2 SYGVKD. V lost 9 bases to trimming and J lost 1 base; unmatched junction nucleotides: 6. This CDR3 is CAMSGTESYNEQFF. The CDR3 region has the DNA TGTGCCATGTCCGGGACAGAGTCCTACAATGAGCAGTTCTTC.

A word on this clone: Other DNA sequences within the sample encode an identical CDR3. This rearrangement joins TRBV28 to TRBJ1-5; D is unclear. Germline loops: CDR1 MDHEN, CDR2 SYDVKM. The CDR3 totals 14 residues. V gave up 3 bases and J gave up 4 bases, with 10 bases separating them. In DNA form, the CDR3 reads TGTGCCAGCAGTTTGCCCGGAGCGAATCAGCCCCAGCATTTT. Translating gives CASSLPGANQPQHF. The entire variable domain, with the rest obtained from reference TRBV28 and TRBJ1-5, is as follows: DVKVTQSSRYLVKRTGEKVFLECVQDMDHENMFWYRQDPGLGLRLIYFSYDVKMKEKGDIPEGYSVSREKKERFSLILESASTNQTSMYLCASSLPGANQPQHFGDGTRLSIL.

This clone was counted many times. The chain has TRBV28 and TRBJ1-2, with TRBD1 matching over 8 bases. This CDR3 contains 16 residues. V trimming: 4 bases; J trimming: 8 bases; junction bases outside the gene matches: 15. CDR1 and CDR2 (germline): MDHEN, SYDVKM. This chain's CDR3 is CASSSAELGQGGGYTF. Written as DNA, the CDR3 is TGTGCCAGCAGTTCGGCCGAGCTCGGACAGGGCGGGGGCTACACCTTC.

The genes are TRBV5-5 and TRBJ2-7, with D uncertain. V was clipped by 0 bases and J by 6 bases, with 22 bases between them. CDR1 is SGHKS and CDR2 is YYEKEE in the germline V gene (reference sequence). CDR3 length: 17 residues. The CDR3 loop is CASSLGSLATVRLEQYF. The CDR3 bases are TGTGCCAGCAGCTTGGGATCCCTTGCCACGGTTCGTCTCGAGCAGTACTTC.

CDR3 DNA sequence: TGTGCCATCAGTGGACTAGCAGAGACCCAGTACTTC. It specifies CAISGLAETQYF. This sequence joins TRBV10-3 and TRBJ2-5; 7 bases agree with TRBD2. Germline V gene data show CDR1 as ENHRY and CDR2 as SYGVKD. This CDR3 has 12 amino acids. J lost 4 bases, V lost 4 bases, and 0 bases had no gene match.

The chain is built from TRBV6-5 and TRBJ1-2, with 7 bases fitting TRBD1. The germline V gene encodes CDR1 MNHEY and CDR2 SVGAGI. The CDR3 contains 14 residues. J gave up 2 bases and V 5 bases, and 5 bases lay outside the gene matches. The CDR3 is CASSRRGQNYGYTF. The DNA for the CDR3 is TGTGCCAGCAGTCGTAGGGGGCAGAACTATGGCTACACCTTC.

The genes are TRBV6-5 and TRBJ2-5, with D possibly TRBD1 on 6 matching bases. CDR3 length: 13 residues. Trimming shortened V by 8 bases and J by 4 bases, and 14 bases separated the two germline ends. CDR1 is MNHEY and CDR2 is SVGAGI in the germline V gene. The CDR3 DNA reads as TGTGCCAGCGCTAGTGGGGGCGGAGAGACCCAGTACTTC. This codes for CASASGGGETQYF.

The CDR3 loop is CASMSKYEQYF. CDR3 in DNA: TGTGCCAGCATGTCGAAGTACGAGCAGTACTTC. The chain links TRBV5-6 to TRBJ2-7; D unresolved. Germline assignment: CDR1 SGHDT and CDR2 YYEEEE. The CDR3 is made up of 11 amino acids. With 6 bases removed from V and 4 bases from J, the gap between germline ends came to 8 bases.

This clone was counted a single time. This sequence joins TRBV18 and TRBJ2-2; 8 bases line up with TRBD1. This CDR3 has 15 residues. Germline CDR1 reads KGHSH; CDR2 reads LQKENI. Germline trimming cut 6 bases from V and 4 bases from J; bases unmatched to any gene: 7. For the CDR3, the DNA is TGTGCCAGCTCGACCGGGACAGGAGGCACCGGGGAGCTGTTTTTT. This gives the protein CASSTGTGGTGELFF. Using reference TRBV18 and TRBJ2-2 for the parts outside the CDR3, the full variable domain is NAGVMQNPRHLVRRRGQEARLRCSPMKGHSHVYWYRQLPEEGLKFMVYLQKENIIDESGMPKERFSAEFPKEGPSILRIQQVVRGDSAAYFCASSTGTGGTGELFFGEGSRLTVL.